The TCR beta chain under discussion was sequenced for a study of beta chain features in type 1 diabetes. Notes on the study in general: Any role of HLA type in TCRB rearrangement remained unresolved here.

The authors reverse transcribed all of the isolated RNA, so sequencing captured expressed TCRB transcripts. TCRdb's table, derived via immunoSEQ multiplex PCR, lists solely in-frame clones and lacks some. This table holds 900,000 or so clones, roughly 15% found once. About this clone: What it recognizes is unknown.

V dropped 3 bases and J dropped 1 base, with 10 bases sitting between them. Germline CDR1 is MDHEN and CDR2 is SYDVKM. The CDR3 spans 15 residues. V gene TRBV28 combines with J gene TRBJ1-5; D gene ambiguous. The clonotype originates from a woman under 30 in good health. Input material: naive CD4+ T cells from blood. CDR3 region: CASSFLAGSNQPQHF. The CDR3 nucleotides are TGTGCCAGCAGTTTCCTGGCAGGCAGCAATCAGCCCCAGCATTTT.